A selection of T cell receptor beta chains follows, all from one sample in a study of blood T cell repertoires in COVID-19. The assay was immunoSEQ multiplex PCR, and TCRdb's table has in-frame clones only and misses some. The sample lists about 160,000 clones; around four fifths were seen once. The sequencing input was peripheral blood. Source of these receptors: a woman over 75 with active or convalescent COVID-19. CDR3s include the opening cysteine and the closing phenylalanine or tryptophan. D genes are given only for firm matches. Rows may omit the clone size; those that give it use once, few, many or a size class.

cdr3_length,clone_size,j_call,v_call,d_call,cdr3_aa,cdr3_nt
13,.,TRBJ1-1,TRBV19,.,CASCGLRNTEAFF,TGTGCCAGTTGTGGACTCAGGAACACTGAAGCTTTCTTT
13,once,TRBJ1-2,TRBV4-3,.,CASSQEGRHGYTF,TGCGCCAGCAGCCAGGAGGGAAGGCATGGCTACACCTTC
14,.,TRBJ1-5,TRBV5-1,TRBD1,CASSLGDRGGSQHF,TGCGCCAGCAGCTTGGGGGACAGGGGTGGGTCCCAGCATTTT
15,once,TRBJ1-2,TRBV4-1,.,CASSQQEGGVYGYTF,TGCGCCAGCAGCCAGCAAGAGGGGGGGGTCTATGGCTACACCTTC
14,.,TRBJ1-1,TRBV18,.,CASSPQEGNTEAFF,TGTGCCAGCTCACCCCAGGAAGGGAACACTGAAGCTTTCTTT
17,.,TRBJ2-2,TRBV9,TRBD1,CASRYPGQGEYVGELFF,TGTGCCAGCAGATACCCGGGACAGGGAGAGTACGTCGGGGAGCTGTTTTTT
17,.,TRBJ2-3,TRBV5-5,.,CASSLVGALGLTDTQYF,TGTGCCAGCAGCTTGGTGGGGGCCCTAGGGCTCACAGATACGCAGTATTTT
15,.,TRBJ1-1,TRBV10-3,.,CAISRGGIDSTEAFF,TGTGCCATCAGCCGGGGGGGGATCGATTCCACTGAAGCTTTCTTT
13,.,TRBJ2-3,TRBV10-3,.,CAISEAHRDTQYF,TGTGCCATCAGTGAAGCTCACCGGGATACGCAGTATTTT
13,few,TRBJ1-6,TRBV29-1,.,CSVEVGLNSPLHF,TGCAGCGTTGAAGTGGGCCTTAATTCACCCCTCCACTTT
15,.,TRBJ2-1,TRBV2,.,CASSEIWGRLNEQFF,TGTGCCAGCAGTGAAATTTGGGGCAGGCTGAATGAGCAGTTCTTC
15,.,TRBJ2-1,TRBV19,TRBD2,CASSLAANSYNEQFF,TGTGCCAGTTCCCTAGCGGCAAACTCCTACAATGAGCAGTTCTTC
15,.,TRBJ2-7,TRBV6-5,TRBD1,CASSRWTGQTYEQYF,TGTGCCAGCAGCCGGTGGACAGGGCAGACCTACGAGCAGTACTTC
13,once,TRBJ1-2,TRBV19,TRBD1,CASSTTGEYGYTF,TGTGCCAGTAGTACGACAGGGGAGTATGGCTACACCTTC
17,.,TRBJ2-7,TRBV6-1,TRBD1,CASSEGVKGAEAYEQYF,TGTGCCAGCAGTGAAGGGGTTAAGGGGGCTGAGGCCTACGAGCAGTACTTC
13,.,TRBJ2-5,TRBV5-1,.,CASSLGGAETQYF,TGCGCCAGCAGCTTGGGTGGGGCAGAGACCCAGTACTTC
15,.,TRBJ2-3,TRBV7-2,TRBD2,CASSPGGTTSHTQYF,TGTGCCAGCAGCCCCGGTGGGACTACCAGCCATACGCAGTATTTT
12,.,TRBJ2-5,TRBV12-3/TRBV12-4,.,CASGGWQETQYF,TGTGCCAGCGGAGGGTGGCAAGAGACCCAGTACTTC
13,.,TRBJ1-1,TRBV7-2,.,CASSSTYSTEAFF,TGTGCCAGCAGCTCAACCTACAGCACTGAAGCTTTCTTT
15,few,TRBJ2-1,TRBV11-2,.,CASSSITTGSDEQFF,TGTGCCAGCAGCTCTATTACTACAGGGTCTGATGAGCAGTTCTTC
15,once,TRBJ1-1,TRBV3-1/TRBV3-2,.,CASSPYDGVNTEAFF,TGTGCCAGCAGCCCCTACGACGGGGTGAACACTGAAGCTTTCTTT
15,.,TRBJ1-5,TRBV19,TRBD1,CASRTTGGSNQPQHF,TGTGCCAGTAGAACCACAGGGGGGAGCAATCAGCCCCAGCATTTT
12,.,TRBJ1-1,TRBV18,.,CASSPTTMEAFF,TGTGCCAGCTCACCGACGACAATGGAAGCTTTCTTT
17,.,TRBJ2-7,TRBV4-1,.,CASSPGIGTANSYEQYF,TGCGCCAGCAGCCCGGGGATCGGGACTGCGAACTCCTACGAGCAGTACTTC
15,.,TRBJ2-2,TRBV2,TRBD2,CASRRSSGGTGELFF,TGTGCCAGCAGAAGGAGTAGCGGGGGGACCGGGGAGCTGTTTTTT
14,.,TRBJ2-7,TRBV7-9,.,CASSFEVQAYEQYF,TGTGCCAGCAGCTTTGAGGTTCAAGCCTACGAGCAGTACTTC
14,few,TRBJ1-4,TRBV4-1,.,CASSQDPPAGKLFF,TGCGCCAGCAGCCAAGATCCCCCGGCGGGAAAACTGTTTTTT
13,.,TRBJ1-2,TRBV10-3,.,CAISEGGDYGYTF,TGTGCCATCAGTGAGGGGGGGGACTATGGCTACACCTTC
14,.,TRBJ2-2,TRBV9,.,CASSKQTGSGELFF,TGTGCCAGCAGCAAACAAACAGGGTCCGGGGAGCTGTTTTTT
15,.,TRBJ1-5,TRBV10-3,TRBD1,CAISPGQGFNQPQHF,TGTGCCATCAGCCCAGGACAGGGGTTCAATCAGCCCCAGCATTTT
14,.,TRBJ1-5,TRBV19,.,CASTGGQSNQPQHF,TGTGCCAGTACGGGGGGGCAGAGCAATCAGCCCCAGCATTTT
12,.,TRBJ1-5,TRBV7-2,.,CASSLSGPPQHF,TGTGCCAGCAGCTTATCAGGGCCGCCCCAGCATTTT
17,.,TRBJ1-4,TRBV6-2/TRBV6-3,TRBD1,CASSYSLRQGAGEKLFF,TGTGCCAGCAGTTACTCCCTCCGACAGGGGGCGGGTGAAAAACTGTTTTTT
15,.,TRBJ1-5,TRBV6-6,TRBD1,CASSARQGETQPQHF,TGTGCCAGCAGTGCTCGACAGGGGGAAACGCAGCCCCAGCATTTT
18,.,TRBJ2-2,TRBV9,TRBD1,CASSSQLQGKGNTGELFF,TGTGCCAGCAGCTCCCAATTACAGGGGAAAGGTAACACCGGGGAGCTGTTTTTT
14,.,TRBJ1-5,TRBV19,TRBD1,CASSTRQGNQPQHF,TGTGCCAGTAGTACCAGACAGGGTAATCAGCCCCAGCATTTT
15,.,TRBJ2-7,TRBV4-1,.,CASSQDQASAYEQYF,TGCGCCAGCAGCCAAGATCAGGCCTCTGCCTACGAGCAGTACTTC
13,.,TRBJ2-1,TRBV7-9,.,CAITVGGRDEQFF,TGTGCCATCACCGTGGGAGGTCGGGATGAGCAGTTCTTC
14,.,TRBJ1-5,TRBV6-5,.,CASSYSGANQPQHF,TGTGCCAGCAGTTACTCGGGGGCCAATCAGCCCCAGCATTTT
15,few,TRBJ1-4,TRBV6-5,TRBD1,CASSYSGQLTEKLFF,TGTGCCAGCAGTTACTCGGGACAGCTCACTGAAAAACTGTTTTTT
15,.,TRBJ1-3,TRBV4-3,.,CASSQDGGPGNTIYF,TGCGCCAGCAGCCAAGATGGAGGGCCTGGAAACACCATATATTTT
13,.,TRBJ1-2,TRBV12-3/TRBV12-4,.,CASSLVGSAGYTF,TGTGCCAGCAGTTTAGTCGGGTCCGCAGGCTACACCTTC
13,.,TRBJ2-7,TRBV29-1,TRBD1,CSVETGSPYEQYF,TGCAGCGTTGAGACAGGGTCCCCCTACGAGCAGTACTTC
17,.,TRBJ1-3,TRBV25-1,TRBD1,CASSPPPGNEGADTIYF,TGTGCCAGCAGTCCCCCCCCCGGCAACGAGGGGGCAGACACCATATATTTT
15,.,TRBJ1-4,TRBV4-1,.,CASSQEGDIDEKLFF,TGCGCCAGCAGCCAAGAGGGGGACATAGATGAAAAACTGTTTTTT
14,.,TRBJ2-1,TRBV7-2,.,CASRPLLFAYEQFF,TGTGCCAGCAGACCCCTACTGTTCGCATATGAGCAGTTCTTC
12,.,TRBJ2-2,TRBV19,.,CASTPRSGELFF,TGTGCCAGTACCCCGAGATCCGGGGAGCTGTTTTTT
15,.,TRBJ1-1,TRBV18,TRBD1,CASSPRTGETNEAFF,TGTGCCAGCTCACCAAGGACAGGGGAGACTAATGAAGCTTTCTTT